This TCR beta chain comes out of a study of T cell clones after liver transplantation. Sequenced by immunoSEQ multiplex PCR; TCRdb stores in-frame clones only, minus some. The data contain around 43,000 clones, roughly 86% of them singletons. The V and J ends lost 8 bases and 7 bases, in that order; junction bases with no gene match: 8. The V gene's germline CDR1 is SEHNR and CDR2 FQNEAQ (reference sequence). The CDR3 consists of 13 residues. This chain links TRBV7-9 with TRBJ2-1; 7 bases agree with TRBD2. The sample consisted of CD4+ T cells from blood, taken 24 months after liver transplant. The source of this sequence is a human patient who received a liver transplant. Some T cells may originate from the graft donor. The CDR3 spells CASRGSGWNEQFF. The CDR3 nucleotides read TGTGCCAGCCGTGGTAGCGGGTGGAATGAGCAGTTCTTC.